Below, 31 T cell receptor beta chains from the same sample are listed, as sequenced in a study of T cells in Graves' hyperthyroidism and ophthalmopathy. From RNA transcripts, TCR beta CDR3 regions were amplified. The HTBI primer set drove a first-round RT-PCR of the TCR CDR3. TCRdb redid the calling of the multiplex PCR reads with MiXCR, one entry per CDR3 protein. The data contain about 590,000 distinct CDR3 sequences, approximately 15% of them seen just once; the ten biggest clones take up under 7.5%. Sequencing used blood. The receptor source for this set is a woman aged 25-40 years with Graves' hyperthyroidism.

The sample holds many counts of this clonotype. This rearrangement joins TRBV7-8 to TRBJ1-1; D gene unclear. This CDR3 is 12 amino acids long. Germline loops: CDR1 SGHVS, CDR2 FQNEAQ. Trimming cost V 5 bases and J 2 bases, with 6 bases left between them. The chain's CDR3 is CASSPINTEAFF. CDR3 coding DNA: TGTGCCAGCAGCCCGATAAACACTGAAGCTTTCTTT.

This clonotype occurred a few times. V is TRBV29-1 and J is TRBJ2-3; D might be TRBD1 (6 bases). Looked up from germline, CDR1 is SQVTM and CDR2 is ANQGSEA. V was clipped by 6 bases and J by 5 bases, with 21 bases between them. The CDR3 covers 15 residues. The CDR3 loop reads CSVGARGEGLDTQYF. In DNA form, the CDR3 reads TGCAGCGTGGGTGCCAGGGGAGAGGGTTTAGATACGCAGTATTTT.

This chain uses TRBV10-3 with TRBJ2-7; 10 bases fit TRBD2. The CDR3 contains 16 residues. V shed 4 bases, J shed 3 bases, and the junction held 9 bases outside the gene matches. Germline CDR1 is ENHRY and CDR2 is SYGVKD. Written as DNA, the CDR3 is TGTGCCATCAGTGGGCGTGGTAGCGGGAGGAACTACGAGCAGTACTTC. This codes for CAISGRGSGRNYEQYF.

This clonotype was picked up many times. This sequence joins TRBV7-2 and TRBJ1-2; D might be TRBD1 (6 bases). Trimming took 3 bases from V and 6 from J, leaving 8 bases between them. Germline V lookup: CDR1 SGHTA, CDR2 FQGNSA. The CDR3 length is 12 residues. The DNA of the CDR3 is TGTGCCAGCAGCTTCGGACAGAATGGCTACACCTTC. Translation gives CASSFGQNGYTF.

This clonotype was counted at least ten times. The chain recombines TRBV7-8 with TRBJ2-3; TRBD2 is a possible D gene (5 bases). V was trimmed by 1 base and J by 0 bases, leaving 8 bases between them. The CDR3 contains 15 residues. Per germline, CDR1 SGHVS and CDR2 FQNEAQ. Here the CDR3 reads CASSLDRTSTDTQYF. The CDR3 DNA is TGTGCCAGCAGCTTAGATCGGACTAGCACAGATACGCAGTATTTT.

The table lists this clonotype with many counts. J is TRBJ1-1 and V is TRBV2; D call uncertain. CDR3 size: 13 residues. V lost 7 bases, J lost 0 bases, and 9 bases lay in between. From germline, CDR1 is SNHLY and CDR2 FYNNEI. CDR3 in amino acids: CASTKVLNTEAFF. The CDR3 DNA reads as TGTGCCAGCACTAAGGTTCTGAACACTGAAGCTTTCTTT.

In its sample, this clonotype was seen many times. The rearrangement uses TRBV7-9 and TRBJ2-5; 10 nucleotides align to TRBD2. V shed 7 bases and J 4 bases; nucleotides not matched to a gene: 15. The CDR3 is made up of 17 amino acids. The germline V gene has CDR1 SEHNR and CDR2 FQNEAQ (reference sequence). For the CDR3, the DNA is TGTGCCAGCATCCGGGAGGGGCTAGCGGGAGTGGCAGAGACCCAGTACTTC. Its protein product is CASIREGLAGVAETQYF. Supplemented by reference TRBV7-9 and TRBJ2-5, the full variable domain reads DTGVSQNPRHKITKRGQNVTFRCDPISEHNRLYWYRQTLGQGPEFLTYFQNEAQLEKSRLLSDRFSAERPKGSFSTLEIQRTEQGDSAMYLCASIREGLAGVAETQYFGPGTRLLVL.

There are many counts of this clonotype. The chain uses TRBV20-1 and TRBJ2-3, with 12 nucleotides matching TRBD2. Trimming cost V 4 bases and J 4 bases; bases outside gene matches: 12. The length of the CDR3 is 17 residues. Germline V gene sequence: CDR1 DFQATT, CDR2 SNEGSKA (reference sequence). The chain's CDR3 is CSATGQTSGRLADTQYF. As DNA, the CDR3 is TGCAGTGCTACAGGACAGACTAGCGGGAGACTTGCAGATACGCAGTATTTT.

There are many counts of this clonotype. V gene TRBV12-3 or TRBV12-4 combines with J gene TRBJ1-1; 10 bases map to TRBD1. The CDR3 sequence is 15 residues long. V trimming: 5 bases; J trimming: 5 bases; junction bases outside the gene matches: 8. CDR3 in DNA: TGTGCCAGCAGTCCAGAAGGGACAGGGGATACTGAAGCTTTCTTT. This encodes CASSPEGTGDTEAFF.

At least ten counts were recorded for this clonotype. The genes are TRBV30 and TRBJ2-1, with a possible D match to TRBD2 (5 bases). V shed 7 bases and J shed 3 bases, with 10 bases lying between them. Germline V CDR1 and CDR2: GTSNPN, SVGIG (reference sequence). This CDR3 is 12 amino acids long. The CDR3 spells CASVGLYNEQFF. The DNA for the CDR3 is TGTGCCTCGGTAGGACTCTACAATGAGCAGTTCTTC.

This clonotype has a count of ten or more. At one of its ends the junction is not consistent with the germline gene, which may arise from a read error. V usage is TRBV5-5 and J usage is TRBJ2-7, with a possible D match to TRBD1 (5 bases). The CDR3 is 14 residues long. Germline-derived CDR1 and CDR2 are SGHKS and YYEKEE (reference sequence). CDR3: CASSWPQVSSEQYF. In DNA, the CDR3 is TGTGCCAGCAGCTGGCCACAGGTATCCTCCGAGCAGTACTTC.

This clonotype was counted between two and nine times. The V and J genes are TRBV18 and TRBJ2-4; D is undetermined. V was pared by 0 bases and J by 7 bases, with 7 bases between. Germline V gives CDR1 KGHSH, CDR2 LQKENI. This CDR3 has 13 residues. The CDR3 loop reads CASSPPSGNIQYF. CDR3 DNA: TGTGCCAGCTCACCACCTAGTGGTAACATTCAGTACTTC. Looking up the rest from reference TRBV18 and TRBJ2-4 gives the full variable domain: NAGVMQNPRHLVRRRGQEARLRCSPMKGHSHVYWYRQLPEEGLKFMVYLQKENIIDESGMPKERFSAEFPKEGPSILRIQQVVRGDSAAYFCASSPPSGNIQYFGAGTRLSVL.

A few counts support this clonotype. This may stem from a read error, because a much larger clone lies one nucleotide away. The chain couples TRBV6-2 or TRBV6-3 to TRBJ2-2, with 9 bases aligning to TRBD2. CDR1 is MNHEY and CDR2 is SVGEGT in the germline V gene. CDR3 length equals 14 residues. The CDR3 DNA is TGTGCCAGCCTCCGGCGGGAGGGCATCGGGGAGCTGGTTTTT. Residues: CASLRREGIGELVF.

This clonotype occurred many times. The J gene is TRBJ2-1, the V gene TRBV7-2; D gene uncertain. V was cut by 4 bases and J by 0 bases, with 10 bases left in between. CDR1 and CDR2 from the germline V gene are SGHTA and FQGNSA. This CDR3 comprises 15 residues. CDR3 nucleotide sequence: TGTGCCAGCAGCTATCAAACGAGCTCCTACAATGAGCAGTTCTTC. Its translation is CASSYQTSSYNEQFF.

There are many counts of this clonotype. For the CDR3, the DNA is TGTGCCAGCAGCTTGTTTAGCGCCTCCTACAATGAGCAGTTCTTC. It translates to CASSLFSASYNEQFF. The rearrangement uses TRBV5-6 and TRBJ2-1, with D perhaps matching TRBD2 (5 bases). CDR3 size: 15 residues. Trimming left V 1 base short and J 0 bases short, with 8 bases between. CDR1 and CDR2 from the germline V gene are SGHDT and YYEEEE.

This clonotype was picked up many times. The chain's CDR3 is CASSLIVEGTEAFF. CDR3 DNA: TGTGCCAGCAGTTTAATAGTAGAGGGCACTGAAGCTTTCTTT. The J gene is TRBJ1-1, the V gene TRBV27, with unresolved D. This CDR3 comprises 14 residues. V was trimmed by 2 bases and J by 4 bases, leaving 11 bases between them. Per the germline V gene, CDR1 is MNHEY and CDR2 is SMNVEV (reference sequence).

This clonotype was recorded many times. This sequence joins TRBV5-1 and TRBJ1-1; no clear D gene. Between the trimmed V and J ends, which lost 4 bases and 3 bases, there was a span of 13 bases. CDR1 and CDR2 (germline): SGHRS, YFSETQ. The CDR3 totals 14 residues. CDR3 residues: CASSSDNLYTEAFF. As DNA, the CDR3 is TGCGCCAGCAGCAGCGACAATCTTTACACTGAAGCTTTCTTT.

This clonotype has ten or more counts. This sequence joins TRBV5-1 and TRBJ2-7; D might be TRBD2 (6 bases). Germline V lookup: CDR1 SGHRS, CDR2 YFSETQ. The length of the CDR3 is 14 residues. V gave up 2 bases and J gave up 1 base, with 10 bases separating them. The CDR3 nucleotides are TGCGCCAGCAGCTTTTCGGGGGTGTCCTACGAGCAGTACTTC. Amino acid sequence: CASSFSGVSYEQYF.

The V gene is TRBV4-3, the J gene TRBJ1-1; 7 bases match TRBD1. V dropped 3 bases and J dropped 2; count of bases not matched to a gene: 6. Per germline, CDR1 LGHNA and CDR2 YSLEER. CDR3 length: 15 residues. The CDR3 reads CASSQEGGLNTEAFF. The CDR3 nucleotides are TGCGCCAGCAGCCAGGAAGGGGGCCTAAACACTGAAGCTTTCTTT.

Note on this clonotype: At one boundary the junction diverges from the germline segment, which might be a read error. J is TRBJ2-3 and V is TRBV12-3 or TRBV12-4, with D possibly matching TRBD1 (7 bases). The CDR3 sequence is 15 residues long. In DNA form, the CDR3 reads TGTGCCAGCAGTCACAGGGGAGGCCCCACAAATACGCAGTATTTT. Protein sequence: CASSHRGGPTNTQYF.

The chain couples TRBV20-1 to TRBJ2-7; no firm D call. CDR3 length: 13 amino acids. Germline CDR1 DFQATT, CDR2 SNEGSKA (reference sequence). V lost 1 base to trimming and J lost 3 bases, with 10 bases between them. This CDR3 is CSARARNFYEQYF. CDR3 coding DNA: TGCAGTGCTAGAGCGAGAAACTTCTACGAGCAGTACTTC.

Comment on this clonotype: This may come from a read error, since a much larger clone is one base off. The chain recombines TRBV20-1 with TRBJ2-1, with 10 positions matching TRBD1. Germline V gene lookup returns CDR1 DFQATT and CDR2 SNEGSKA (reference sequence). V gave up 3 bases and J gave up 8 bases; unmatched junction bases: 7. The CDR3 runs to 14 residues. CDR3 nucleotide sequence: TGCAGTGCTAGGGCGACAGGGGGCTTGTATGAGCAGTTCTTC. Protein sequence: CSARATGGLYEQFF.

This clonotype was counted at least ten times. V usage is TRBV20-1 and J usage is TRBJ2-5; 8 bases are shared with TRBD1. CDR1 and CDR2 (germline): DFQATT, SNEGSKA (reference sequence). This CDR3 has 14 residues. V was pared by 0 bases and J by 1 base, with 1 base of the junction left unmatched. CDR3 region: CSARDGQGQETQYF. The CDR3 coding sequence is TGCAGTGCTAGAGACGGACAGGGCCAAGAGACCCAGTACTTC.

J is TRBJ2-1 and V is TRBV5-5, with a possible D match to TRBD1 (5 bases). Germline CDR1 reads SGHKS; CDR2 reads YYEKEE (reference sequence). Trimming left V 2 bases short and J 8 bases short, with 17 bases between. This CDR3 region has 15 residues. The CDR3 DNA reads TGTGCCAGCAGCTTTACTGAGGCAGGGTGGGATGAGCAGTTCTTC. Translation: CASSFTEAGWDEQFF.

This clonotype was observed at least ten times. J is TRBJ2-7 and V is TRBV7-9; the D gene could be TRBD1 or TRBD2 (6 bases each). The ends were cut back, 4 bases at V and 7 bases at J, with 17 bases in the middle. The germline V gene has CDR1 SEHNR and CDR2 FQNEAQ (reference sequence). This CDR3 region has 14 residues. In DNA form, the CDR3 reads TGTGCCAGCAGCTCCTCGGGGGCGCTAGGGGAGCAGTACTTC. Its protein product is CASSSSGALGEQYF.

The chain carries TRBV6-1 and TRBJ1-4, with D maybe TRBD1 (6 bases). Trimming stripped 3 bases from V and 7 bases from J, with 12 bases between. CDR1 MNHNS and CDR2 SASEGT come from the germline V gene. This CDR3 spans 14 amino acids. As DNA, the CDR3 is TGTGCCAGCAGTGAGTTCGGGGGCCTTGAAAAACTGTTTTTT. It is translated as CASSEFGGLEKLFF.

This clonotype came up many times. The rearrangement joins TRBV11-2 to TRBJ2-7; D unresolved. The V and J ends lost 4 bases and 1 base respectively, with 11 bases between them. Germline V CDR1 and CDR2: SGHAT, FQNNGV. CDR3 length equals 14 residues. The DNA of the CDR3 is TGTGCCAGCAGCTACCGGACGGAGTCCTACGAGCAGTACTTC. Translated, it gives CASSYRTESYEQYF.

This chain joins TRBV7-9 and TRBJ2-1; D is possibly TRBD1 or TRBD2 (6 bases each). The V and J ends lost 2 bases and 8 bases respectively, with 19 bases between them. The CDR3 has 16 residues. Germline V gene data show CDR1 as SEHNR and CDR2 as FQNEAQ (reference sequence). CDR3 sequence reads: CASSLIFSGQNDEQFF. DNA for the CDR3: TGTGCCAGCAGCTTAATATTTAGCGGACAGAACGATGAGCAGTTCTTC.

V is TRBV28 and J is TRBJ2-1, with unresolved D. Germline loops: CDR1 MDHEN, CDR2 SYDVKM. Trimming cost V 2 bases and J 9 bases, with 8 bases left between them. The CDR3 loop spans 12 amino acids. CDR3 residues: CASSLMGLEQFF. CDR3 DNA sequence: TGTGCCAGCAGTTTAATGGGCCTTGAGCAGTTCTTC.

The chain recombines TRBV3-1 with TRBJ2-1; 11 positions agree with TRBD2. Germline CDR1 reads LGHDT; CDR2 reads YNNKEL (reference sequence). V was pared by 0 bases and J by 8 bases, with 12 bases of the junction left unmatched. The CDR3 has 18 residues. The DNA for the CDR3 is TGTGCCAGCAGCCAAGATGGCCGTAGCGGGAGGGGAGTAGATGAGCAGTTCTTC. It yields the protein CASSQDGRSGRGVDEQFF.

There are many counts of this clonotype. The rearrangement uses TRBV5-1 and TRBJ1-4; D unclear. This CDR3 has 15 residues. Germline V CDR1 and CDR2: SGHRS, YFSETQ. Trimming stripped 5 bases from V and 5 bases from J, with 16 bases between. The CDR3 DNA is TGCGCCAGCAGGGAAGTCGGCAACTCCAATGAAAAACTGTTTTTT. It yields the protein CASREVGNSNEKLFF.